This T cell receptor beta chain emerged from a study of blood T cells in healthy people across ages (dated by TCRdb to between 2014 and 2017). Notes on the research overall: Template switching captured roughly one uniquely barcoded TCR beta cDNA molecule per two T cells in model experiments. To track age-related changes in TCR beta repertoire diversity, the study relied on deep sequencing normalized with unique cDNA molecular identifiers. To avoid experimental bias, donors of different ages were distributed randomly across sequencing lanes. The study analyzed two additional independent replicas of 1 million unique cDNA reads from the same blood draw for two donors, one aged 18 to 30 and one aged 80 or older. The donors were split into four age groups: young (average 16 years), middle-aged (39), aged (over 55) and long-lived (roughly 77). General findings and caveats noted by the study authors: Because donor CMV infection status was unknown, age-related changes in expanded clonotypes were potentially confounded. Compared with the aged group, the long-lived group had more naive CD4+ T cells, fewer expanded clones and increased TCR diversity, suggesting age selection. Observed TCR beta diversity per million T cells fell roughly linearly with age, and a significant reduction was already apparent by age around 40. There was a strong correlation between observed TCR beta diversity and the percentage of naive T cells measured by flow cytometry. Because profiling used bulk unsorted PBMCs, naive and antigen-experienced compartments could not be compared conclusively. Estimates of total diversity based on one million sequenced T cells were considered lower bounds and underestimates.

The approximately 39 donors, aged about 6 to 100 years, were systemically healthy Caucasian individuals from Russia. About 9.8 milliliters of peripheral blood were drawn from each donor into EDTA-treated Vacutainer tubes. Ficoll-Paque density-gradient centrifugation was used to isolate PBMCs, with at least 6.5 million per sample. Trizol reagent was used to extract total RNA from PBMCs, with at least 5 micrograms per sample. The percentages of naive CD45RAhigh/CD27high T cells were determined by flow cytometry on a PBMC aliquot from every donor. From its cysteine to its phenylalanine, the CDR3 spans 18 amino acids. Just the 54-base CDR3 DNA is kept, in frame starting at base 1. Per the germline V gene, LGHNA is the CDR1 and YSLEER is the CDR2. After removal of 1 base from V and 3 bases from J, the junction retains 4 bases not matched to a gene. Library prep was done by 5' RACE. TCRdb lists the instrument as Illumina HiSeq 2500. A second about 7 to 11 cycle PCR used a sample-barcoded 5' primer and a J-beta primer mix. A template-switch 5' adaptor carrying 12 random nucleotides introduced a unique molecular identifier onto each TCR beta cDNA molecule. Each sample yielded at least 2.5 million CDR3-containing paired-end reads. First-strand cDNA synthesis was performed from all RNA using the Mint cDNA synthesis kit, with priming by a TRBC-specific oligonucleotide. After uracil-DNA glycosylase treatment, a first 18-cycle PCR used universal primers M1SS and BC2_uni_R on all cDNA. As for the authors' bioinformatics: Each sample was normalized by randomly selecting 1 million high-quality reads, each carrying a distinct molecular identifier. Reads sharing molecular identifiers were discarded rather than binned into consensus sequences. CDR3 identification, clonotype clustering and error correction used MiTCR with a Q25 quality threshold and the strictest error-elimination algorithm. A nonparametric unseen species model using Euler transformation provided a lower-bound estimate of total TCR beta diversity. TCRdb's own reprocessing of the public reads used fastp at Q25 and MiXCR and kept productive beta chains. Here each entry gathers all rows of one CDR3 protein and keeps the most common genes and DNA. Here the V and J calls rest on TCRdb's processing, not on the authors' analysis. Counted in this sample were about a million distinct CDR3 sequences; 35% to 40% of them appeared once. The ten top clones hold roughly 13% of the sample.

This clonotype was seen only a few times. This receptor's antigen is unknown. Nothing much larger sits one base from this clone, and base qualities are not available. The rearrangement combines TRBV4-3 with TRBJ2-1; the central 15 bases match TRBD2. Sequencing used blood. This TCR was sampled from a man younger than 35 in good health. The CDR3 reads CASSQGGLAGGIYNEQFF. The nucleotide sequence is TGCGCCAGCAGCCAAGGGGGACTAGCGGGGGGAATCTACAATGAGCAGTTCTTC.